This entry lists 23 T cell receptor beta chains sequenced from one sample in a study of blood T cell repertoires in COVID-19. The protocol was immunoSEQ multiplex PCR, while the TCRdb copy is restricted to in-frame clones and leaves out a portion. The profile shows 250,000 or so clones, about nine tenths of them singletons. The sample consisted of PBMCs or T cells enriched from blood (not recorded which). The receptor source for this set is a woman aged 40 to 49 with acute COVID-19.

This clone was seen just once. V gene TRBV7-9 combines with J gene TRBJ1-2; the D gene is possibly TRBD1 (5 bases). CDR1 is SEHNR, CDR2 FQNEAQ, per germline (reference sequence). V was pared by 0 bases and J by 8 bases, with 7 bases between. The CDR3 consists of 12 residues. CDR3 protein: CASSLAGQGYTF. CDR3 nucleotides: TGTGCCAGCAGCTTAGCGGGGCAAGGCTACACCTTC. Complete variable domain (other parts from reference TRBV7-9 and TRBJ1-2): DTGVSQNPRHKITKRGQNVTFRCDPISEHNRLYWYRQTLGQGPEFLTYFQNEAQLEKSRLLSDRFSAERPKGSFSTLEIQRTEQGDSAMYLCASSLAGQGYTFGSGTRLTVV.

The genes are TRBV19 and TRBJ1-2; the match to TRBD1 covers 7 bases. The CDR3 runs to 17 residues. The J segment lost 6 bases and the V segment lost 4 bases, leaving 17 bases of the junction unmatched. The germline CDR1 and CDR2 sequences are LNHDA and SQIVND (reference sequence). The CDR3 here is CASSRPGTDLGGNGYTF. The DNA for the CDR3 is TGTGCCAGTAGTAGACCCGGGACAGACCTAGGAGGGAATGGCTACACCTTC.

The V call is TRBV18, the J call TRBJ2-3, with 9 nucleotides matching TRBD2. From germline, CDR1 is KGHSH and CDR2 LQKENI. The V and J ends lost 0 bases and 6 bases, in that order; junction bases with no gene match: 10. This CDR3 comprises 17 residues. CDR3 protein: CASSPPRIAGEDDTQYF. CDR3 DNA: TGTGCCAGCTCACCACCGAGGATAGCGGGGGAGGACGATACGCAGTATTTT.

CDR3 protein: CATSDGGTEAFF. The CDR3 coding sequence is TGTGCCACCAGTGACGGGGGGACTGAAGCTTTCTTT. This chain connects TRBV24-1 to TRBJ1-1; weak D call: TRBD1 (5 bases). The CDR3 is 12 residues long. Looked up from germline, CDR1 is KGHDR and CDR2 is SFDVKD. V was clipped by 4 bases and J by 5 bases, with 7 bases between them.

This chain links TRBV10-1 with TRBJ1-4, with unresolved D. In germline, CDR1 is WNHNN, CDR2 SYGVQD (reference sequence). This CDR3 contains 14 residues. The V and J ends lost 8 bases and 7 bases respectively, with 17 bases between them. CDR3 coding DNA: TGCGCCAGCGGATCGAGGTCGGTTGGTGAAAAACTGTTTTTT. Protein product: CASGSRSVGEKLFF.

J is TRBJ2-2 and V is TRBV5-5; 7 bases align to TRBD2. This CDR3 region has 17 residues. Germline CDR1 SGHKS, CDR2 YYEKEE (reference sequence). V lost 0 bases, J lost 5 bases, and 10 bases stayed unmatched. The CDR3 DNA sequence: TGTGCCAGCAGCTTGGGGCGGGGCGGGAGTGGAACCGGGGAGCTGTTTTTT. It is translated as CASSLGRGGSGTGELFF.

The gene calls are TRBV4-1 and TRBJ1-2; 8 bases fit TRBD1. There are 14 residues in the CDR3. Germline V CDR1 and CDR2: MGHRA, YSYEKL. V dropped 4 bases and J dropped 7; count of bases not matched to a gene: 8. This CDR3 is CASSPDQGALGYTF. As DNA, the CDR3 is TGCGCCAGCAGCCCAGATCAGGGGGCGCTTGGCTACACCTTC.

V is TRBV7-9 and J is TRBJ2-7; weak D call: TRBD2 (5 bases). Germline assignment: CDR1 SEHNR and CDR2 FQNEAQ (reference sequence). Trimming shortened V by 6 bases and J by 9 bases, and 27 bases separated the two germline ends. The CDR3 contains 16 residues. This CDR3 is CASSTDTRGSIRWQYF. CDR3 in DNA: TGTGCCAGCAGTACCGATACCAGAGGGTCAATTCGCTGGCAGTACTTC.

This chain connects TRBV5-4 to TRBJ2-4; TRBD2 matches 11 bases. The germline V gene encodes CDR1 SGHNT and CDR2 YYREEE (reference sequence). The V segment lost 5 bases and the J segment 8 bases; nucleotides outside the gene matches: 6. This CDR3 spans 14 amino acids. The chain's CDR3 is CASRPGLAVDIQYF. The CDR3 DNA sequence: TGTGCCAGCAGGCCGGGACTAGCGGTTGACATTCAGTACTTC.

This clone has a single count. The CDR3 nucleotides read TGTGCCAGCAGCTTATCAGCGGGGGGTTTCCAGTACTTC. Protein: CASSLSAGGFQYF. V is TRBV7-7 and J is TRBJ2-5, with TRBD2 matching 9 bases. The CDR3 covers 13 residues. Trimming took 2 bases from V and 10 from J; bases not matched to a gene: 5. CDR1 and CDR2 from the germline V gene are SSHAT and FNYEAQ (reference sequence).

This chain uses TRBV27 with TRBJ2-7, with D possibly matching TRBD2 (5 bases). Trimming left V 4 bases short and J 2 bases short, with 12 bases between. The CDR3 has 14 residues. Per the germline V gene, CDR1 is MNHEY and CDR2 is SMNVEV (reference sequence). This CDR3 reads CASSSFPGTYEQYF. The CDR3 coding sequence is TGTGCCAGCAGTTCCTTTCCCGGGACCTACGAGCAGTACTTC.

The table lists this clone with a few counts. The CDR3 is CASEEGLRTEAFF. The DNA for the CDR3 is TGTGCCAGCGAGGAGGGTTTACGGACTGAAGCTTTCTTT. This sequence joins TRBV7-2 and TRBJ1-1; no clear D. Germline loops: CDR1 SGHTA, CDR2 FQGNSA. With 8 bases removed from V and 5 bases from J, the gap between germline ends came to 15 bases. CDR3 size: 13 residues. The whole variable domain, filled in from reference TRBV7-2 and TRBJ1-1, reads GAGVSQSPSNKVTEKGKDVELRCDPISGHTALYWYRQSLGQGLEFLIYFQGNSAPDKSGLPSDRFSAERTGGSVSTLTIQRTQQEDSAVYLCASEEGLRTEAFFGQGTRLTVV.

The chain couples TRBV11-2 to TRBJ1-5; D is ambiguous. The CDR3 sequence is 15 residues long. From germline, CDR1 is SGHAT and CDR2 FQNNGV. Trimming pared 1 base from V and 0 bases from J, leaving 7 bases between. This CDR3 is CASSLGADSNQPQHF. The CDR3 DNA follows: TGTGCCAGCAGCTTAGGTGCAGATAGCAATCAGCCCCAGCATTTT. The complete variable domain, with remaining parts taken from reference TRBV11-2 and TRBJ1-5, reads EAGVAQSPRYKIIEKRQSVAFWCNPISGHATLYWYQQILGQGPKLLIQFQNNGVVDDSQLPKDRFSAERLKGVDSTLKIQPAKLEDSAVYLCASSLGADSNQPQHFGDGTRLSIL.

J is TRBJ1-5 and V is TRBV2; 10 bases map to TRBD1. Per the germline V gene, CDR1 is SNHLY and CDR2 is FYNNEI. The V and J ends lost 4 bases and 2 bases, in that order; junction bases with no gene match: 2. The CDR3 sequence is 15 residues long. This chain's CDR3 is CASSGGQGGNQPQHF. The CDR3 DNA follows: TGTGCCAGCAGTGGAGGACAGGGGGGCAATCAGCCCCAGCATTTT.

The V gene is TRBV7-2, the J gene TRBJ1-1; D is unresolved. The CDR3 length is 15 residues. Germline V lookup: CDR1 SGHTA, CDR2 FQGNSA. V lost 0 bases and J 2 bases, leaving 10 bases between the germline ends. The CDR3, as DNA: TGTGCCAGCAGCTTAGCGCGCGGCGGAAACACTGAAGCTTTCTTT. Translation gives CASSLARGGNTEAFF.

This chain joins TRBV7-9 and TRBJ1-4; D perhaps matches TRBD1 (5 bases). CDR3 length: 16 residues. Germline CDR1 and CDR2: SEHNR and FQNEAQ (reference sequence). V was trimmed by 1 base and J by 5 bases, leaving 14 bases between them. The CDR3 loop reads CASSLEGRAGNEKLFF. The CDR3 coding sequence is TGTGCCAGCAGCTTAGAAGGCAGAGCAGGGAATGAAAAACTGTTTTTT.

The sample holds one count of this clone. The genes are TRBV5-4 and TRBJ2-7; perhaps TRBD2 as D (6 bases). V shed 2 bases and J shed 5 bases, with 11 bases lying between them. This CDR3 spans 13 amino acids. Germline loops: CDR1 SGHNT, CDR2 YYREEE (reference sequence). The DNA for the CDR3 is TGTGCCAGCAGCTTCCAGGGCGGGGACGAGCAGTACGTC. Amino acid sequence: CASSFQGGDEQYV.

This rearrangement joins TRBV21-1 to TRBJ1-5; the table calls TRBD1, which could not be checked here. TRBV21-1 is a documented pseudogene. The CDR3 contains 14 residues. The DNA of the CDR3 is TGTGCCAGCAGCAAACAGGGTCCCAATCAGCCCCAGCATTTT. It specifies CASSKQGPNQPQHF.

The chain combines TRBV24-1 with TRBJ2-1, with 9 bases that match TRBD2. The CDR3 has 15 amino acids. Germline V gene sequence: CDR1 KGHDR, CDR2 SFDVKD. V lost 6 bases to trimming and J lost 5 bases; unmatched junction nucleotides: 7. The CDR3 sequence: CATSHSGSGHNEQFF. DNA for the CDR3: TGTGCCACCAGTCATAGCGGGAGCGGTCACAATGAGCAGTTCTTC.

Written as DNA, the CDR3 is TGTGCCAGCAGCCGGCTGGGCTCTAATGAAAAACTGTTTTTT. It specifies CASSRLGSNEKLFF. The chain combines TRBV3-1 (or the pseudogene TRBV3-2) with TRBJ1-4; D unresolved. CDR3 length equals 14 residues. V lost 4 bases, J lost 3 bases, and 9 bases lay in between. CDR1 and CDR2 (germline): LGHDT, YNNKEL (reference sequence).

J is TRBJ1-1 and V is TRBV11-3, with TRBD1 matching 7 bases. With V trimmed by 0 bases and J by 3 bases, 4 bases remained unmatched. CDR1 is SGHNT, CDR2 YENEEA, per germline. The length of the CDR3 is 15 residues. In nucleotides, the CDR3 is TGTGCCAGCAGCTTAGAAGGGGGCGCGCACACTGAAGCTTTCTTT. Its protein product is CASSLEGGAHTEAFF.

The rearrangement uses TRBV4-3 and TRBJ2-2, with D tentatively TRBD2 (6 bases). Germline loops: CDR1 LGHNA, CDR2 YSLEER. Trimming took 2 bases from V and 4 from J, leaving 8 bases between them. This CDR3 comprises 14 residues. DNA of the CDR3: TGCGCCAGCAGCCAAAGGGACTTCACCGGGGAGCTGTTTTTT. This translates into CASSQRDFTGELFF.

CDR3 DNA: TGTGCCAGCAGTGCGGGGGGGGGCCTCTCCTCCTACGAGCAGTACTTC. Translating gives CASSAGGGLSSYEQYF. The chain joins TRBV6-2 or TRBV6-3 to TRBJ2-7; 9 positions match TRBD2. V was pared by 5 bases and J by 0 bases, with 8 bases of the junction left unmatched. Germline-derived CDR1 and CDR2 are MNHEY and SVGEGT. The CDR3 is made up of 16 amino acids.